This T cell receptor beta chain was sequenced during a study of OX40 agonist ivuxolimab in advanced cancers. With regard to the full study: Ivuxolimab was a fully human IgG2 agonistic monoclonal antibody targeting the costimulatory receptor OX40 (CD134). Of the roughly 54 dose-escalation patients, hepatocellular carcinoma was present in about 20, melanoma in some 15, renal cell carcinoma in 9 and head and neck cancer in 9. Patients were allowed to have had prior anti-PD-1, anti-PD-L1 or anti-CTLA-4 therapy, and more than 35% of the dose-escalation patients had been treated with checkpoint inhibitors. The paper covers the monotherapy dose-escalation part of the phase I ivuxolimab trial, which included N ≈ 54 patients. In the dose-escalation cohort, around four fifths of patients were male, and the mean age was around 60 years, with a range of 23 to 79. Peripheral TCRbeta sequencing aimed to test whether ivuxolimab altered TCR sequence diversity and caused clonal T-cell expansion. Intravenous ivuxolimab was administered to patients every 2 weeks at six dose levels: 0.01, 0.1, 0.3, 1.5, 3 and 10 mg/kg. Partial responses occurred in three dose-escalation patients: two with cutaneous melanoma and one with hepatocellular carcinoma. General conclusions and limits of the study: The antigen specificity of the peripheral T cells that underwent clonal expansion was not determined. Low levels of normalized T-cell clonal expansion were also seen in some nonresponding patients. Clonal expansion of both CD4+ and CD8+ blood T cells was observed from baseline to week 6 at doses 0.1 to 3.0 mg/kg. Partial responders in the 0.1-3.0 mg/kg groups had among the lowest normalized peripheral clonal expansion, especially among CD8+ T cells. After ivuxolimab, CD8+ T cells had more expanded clones than CD4+ T cells on average.

Turning to this clone: Its cognate antigen has yet to be identified. Base-call qualities are not available, and no considerably larger clone is one nucleotide away.

Trimming removed 0 bases from V and 4 bases from J, leaving 12 bases between the germline ends. From the cysteine through the phenylalanine, the CDR3 covers 15 amino acids. Only the CDR3 part of the read is kept: 45 bases, read in frame from the first base. From the germline V gene, CDR1 is MGHRA and CDR2 is YSYEKL. For sequencing of the TCRbeta CDR3 region, genomic DNA was extracted from the sorted cells. The immunoSEQ Assay was used for sequencing of TCRbeta CDR3 regions. Entries here come from immuneACCESS through TCRdb and include only in-frame sequences with V and J called. Some clones fail to appear in such tables; in the studies checked, an unresolved V gene covers under half of the shortfall, and the cause of the remainder is unknown. The sample has roughly 40,000 clones on record, around 90% of them singletons. The ten largest make up about a sixth of the sample. The trial excluded patients who had a history of autoimmune disease or who were on systemic immunosuppression. Peripheral blood for TCR sequencing was collected from all dose cohorts at baseline, on cycle 4 day 1, and on cycle 7 day 1. Samples were obtained from an open-label, multicenter, first-in-human phase I dose-escalation trial of ivuxolimab. The trial enrolled adults with locally advanced or metastatic head and neck squamous cell, hepatocellular, melanoma or renal cell carcinoma. Before TCR sequencing, CD4+ and CD8+ T cells were separately sorted from peripheral blood.

The specimen comprised CD4+ or CD8+ T cells sorted from blood, sampled in a trial of the OX40 agonist ivuxolimab. This receptor was obtained from an adult with an advanced solid tumor such as melanoma, head and neck, liver or kidney cancer. The rearrangement joined TRBV4-1 to TRBJ1-1, with the D segment identity uncertain. The CDR3 protein: CASSQDPKLFTEAFF. DNA sequence: TGCGCCAGCAGCCAAGATCCTAAATTATTCACTGAAGCTTTCTTT.